These T cell receptor beta chains were read from a single sample in a study of identical twins. TCRdb redid the calling of the 5' RACE reads with MiXCR, one entry per CDR3 protein. The sample contains about 200,000 distinct CDR3 sequences, 6.5% of which appear only once. A further study also used this sample, focusing on T cells expressing NK-cell markers.

The sequenced material came from CD8+ T cells sorted from blood. All receptors derive from a woman aged 18-29 years in good health. Each CDR3 is given with its conserved first and last residue. D genes are given only for firm matches. Size values are once, few and many counts, or a class for expanded clones, and some rows have none.

size,V,J,D,CDR3,DNA
few,TRBV2,TRBJ1-5,-,CASSEDNQPQHF,TGTGCCAGCAGTGAGGACAATCAGCCCCAGCATTTT
-,TRBV20-1,TRBJ2-7,-,CSAVLNYEQYF,TGCAGTGCGGTACTAAACTACGAGCAGTACTTC
-,TRBV7-9,TRBJ2-7,TRBD2,CASSRPGGEEQYF,TGTGCCAGCAGTCGGCCGGGGGGGGAAGAGCAGTACTTC
-,TRBV11-1,TRBJ2-7,TRBD2,CASSEPTGTSGPPGNEQYF,TGTGCCAGCAGCGAGCCTACCGGGACTAGCGGACCTCCTGGGAACGAGCAGTACTTC
-,TRBV20-1,TRBJ1-1,-,CSARDSHTEAFF,TGCAGTGCACGCGACAGTCACACTGAAGCTTTCTTT
-,TRBV6-1,TRBJ2-7,-,CASLAYEQYF,TGTGCCAGCTTGGCCTACGAGCAGTACTTC
few,TRBV7-9,TRBJ2-5,TRBD2,CASSLGGSNLGQETQYF,TGTGCCAGCAGCTTAGGCGGGAGTAATCTAGGCCAAGAGACCCAGTACTTC
-,TRBV7-6,TRBJ2-1,-,CASSLEGWDEQFF,TGTGCCAGCAGCTTAGAGGGTTGGGATGAGCAGTTCTTC
many,TRBV5-5,TRBJ1-5,-,CASSFEGQGIQPQHF,TGTGCCAGCAGCTTTGAGGGGCAGGGTATCCAGCCCCAGCATTTT
-,TRBV5-5,TRBJ2-3,-,CASSPGPPTDTQYF,TGTGCCAGCAGCCCCGGGCCCCCCACAGATACGCAGTATTTT
many,TRBV27,TRBJ1-3,-,CASSPDDSGNTIYF,TGTGCCAGCAGCCCGGATGACTCTGGAAACACCATATATTTT
few,TRBV15,TRBJ2-1,TRBD1,CATSTRDRVANEQFF,TGTGCCACCAGCACCCGGGACAGGGTGGCCAATGAGCAGTTCTTC
medium-sized,TRBV11-1,TRBJ2-1,TRBD2,CASSLGRGDYNEQFF,TGTGCCAGCAGCTTAGGCCGGGGGGACTACAATGAGCAGTTCTTC
many,TRBV2,TRBJ2-7,-,CASSEEVNEQYF,TGTGCCAGCAGTGAAGAGGTAAACGAGCAGTACTTC
few,TRBV11-2,TRBJ2-1,-,CASSLPSILIYNEQFF,TGTGCCAGCAGCTTACCTAGCATACTGATCTACAATGAGCAGTTCTTC
-,TRBV7-9,TRBJ1-1,-,CASSSPMGTEAFF,TGTGCCAGCAGCTCCCCTATGGGGACTGAAGCTTTCTTT
few,TRBV4-1,TRBJ2-3,-,CASSQDHRGDTQYF,TGCGCCAGCAGCCAAGATCATCGAGGGGATACGCAGTATTTT
few,TRBV5-1,TRBJ2-3,-,CASRNQLYTDTQYF,TGCGCCAGCAGGAATCAACTATACACAGATACGCAGTATTTT
many,TRBV6-1,TRBJ2-5,TRBD2,CASSEGSGGAETQYF,TGTGCCAGCAGTGAAGGGAGCGGGGGGGCGGAGACCCAGTACTTC
-,TRBV12-3/TRBV12-4,TRBJ2-6,TRBD2,CASSLSVLAGGPGANVLTF,TGTGCCAGCAGTTTATCCGTACTAGCGGGGGGGCCCGGGGCCAACGTCCTGACTTTC
many,TRBV5-6,TRBJ2-2,TRBD1,CASSLAFQDRLRTGELFF,TGTGCCAGCAGCTTGGCTTTCCAGGACAGGCTGAGGACCGGGGAGCTGTTTTTT
few,TRBV2,TRBJ2-1,TRBD1,CASSTSRDRGNNEQFF,TGTGCCAGCAGCACGAGCCGGGACAGGGGTAACAATGAGCAGTTCTTC
few,TRBV10-3,TRBJ2-1,-,CAISDGTISYNEQFF,TGTGCCATCAGCGACGGGACCATCTCCTACAATGAGCAGTTCTTC
many,TRBV4-3,TRBJ1-5,-,CASSQAAILGPQHF,TGCGCCAGCAGCCAAGCAGCCATCCTTGGGCCCCAGCATTTT
-,TRBV7-2,TRBJ2-7,TRBD2,CASSRASGSLYEQYF,TGTGCCAGCAGTCGTGCTAGCGGGAGTTTATACGAGCAGTACTTC
many,TRBV19,TRBJ1-5,-,CASTWGRNTGQPQHF,TGTGCCAGTACTTGGGGTAGGAATACGGGTCAGCCCCAGCATTTT
-,TRBV12-3/TRBV12-4,TRBJ2-1,TRBD2,CASSPVAGGQGEQFF,TGTGCCAGCAGCCCCGTGGCGGGGGGGCAAGGTGAGCAGTTCTTC
few,TRBV12-3/TRBV12-4,TRBJ2-5,-,CASSGGSGDDGERVETQYF,TGTGCCAGCAGCGGGGGCTCAGGGGATGATGGGGAGAGAGTCGAGACCCAGTACTTC
few,TRBV27,TRBJ2-3,-,CASSPGTFLSSDTQYF,TGTGCCAGCAGTCCTGGGACTTTTTTGTCCTCAGATACGCAGTATTTT
many,TRBV3-1,TRBJ2-7,-,CASSYGTRAYEQYF,TGTGCCAGCAGCTACGGGACACGAGCCTACGAGCAGTACTTC
-,TRBV6-1,TRBJ2-1,-,CASSPTSSDQRDEQFF,TGTGCCAGCAGCCCTACCTCTAGCGACCAACGGGATGAGCAGTTCTTC
many,TRBV10-3,TRBJ2-1,TRBD1,CAISEGTGVWFF,TGTGCCATCAGTGAGGGGACAGGGGTATGGTTCTTC
few,TRBV30,TRBJ2-3,-,CAWPGGYTQYF,TGTGCCTGGCCTGGGGGCTATACGCAGTATTTT
few,TRBV27,TRBJ2-3,TRBD2,CASTVSGRVADTQYF,TGTGCCAGCACCGTATCGGGGAGGGTCGCAGATACGCAGTATTTT
many,TRBV6-1,TRBJ1-1,-,CASSRTTGILEAFF,TGTGCCAGCAGCAGAACCACAGGGATCCTCGAGGCTTTCTTT
few,TRBV19,TRBJ1-4,-,CASSIGPDLPTNEKLFF,TGTGCCAGTAGTATAGGTCCAGATCTTCCAACTAATGAAAAACTGTTTTTT
many,TRBV12-3/TRBV12-4,TRBJ2-2,TRBD2,CASSFSYLAGAPGKTGELFF,TGTGCCAGCAGTTTCTCATACCTAGCGGGGGCCCCGGGAAAAACCGGGGAGCTGTTTTTT
few,TRBV6-1,TRBJ2-7,TRBD2,CASSEGLADNYEQYF,TGTGCCAGCAGTGAGGGACTAGCGGACAACTACGAGCAGTACTTC
-,TRBV27,TRBJ2-5,TRBD1,CASCRGLRETQYF,TGTGCCAGCTGCAGGGGGCTGAGGGAGACCCAGTACTTC
few,TRBV4-3,TRBJ2-3,TRBD2,CASSSRTSGDTQYF,TGCGCCAGCAGCTCCCGGACTAGCGGAGATACGCAGTATTTT
many,TRBV12-3/TRBV12-4,TRBJ1-1,-,CASSYGFRNTEAFF,TGTGCCAGCAGTTACGGTTTTCGGAACACTGAAGCTTTCTTT
many,TRBV7-7,TRBJ2-5,TRBD1,CASSFTSTGLETQYF,TGTGCTAGCAGCTTCACCTCGACAGGGTTAGAGACCCAGTACTTC
-,TRBV6-5,TRBJ2-7,TRBD1,CASSYGGQGYEQYF,TGTGCCAGCAGTTACGGAGGACAGGGTTACGAGCAGTACTTC
few,TRBV12-3/TRBV12-4,TRBJ2-1,-,CASSPQGWGHEQFF,TGTGCCAGCAGTCCACAGGGTTGGGGTCATGAGCAGTTCTTC
few,TRBV4-3,TRBJ2-2,TRBD2,CASSQSLAGAFVTGELFF,TGCGCCAGCAGCCAATCACTAGCGGGAGCCTTCGTCACCGGGGAGCTGTTTTTT
many,TRBV6-1,TRBJ2-2,TRBD1,CASSEARRTGLRAGELFF,TGTGCCAGCAGTGAAGCGCGGAGGACAGGCTTACGAGCCGGGGAGCTGTTTTTT
-,TRBV12-5,TRBJ2-7,-,CASGFDEQYF,TGTGCTAGTGGTTTTGACGAGCAGTACTTC
few,TRBV13,TRBJ2-3,-,CASSLSGLSTQYF,TGTGCCAGCAGCTTAAGCGGGCTCTCTACGCAGTATTTT
-,TRBV6-4,TRBJ2-3,TRBD2,CASSQTSGSRDTQYF,TGTGCCAGCAGTCAGACTAGCGGGAGCCGAGATACGCAGTATTTT
-,TRBV9,TRBJ2-5,TRBD2,CASSVLAGGPGETQYF,TGTGCCAGCAGCGTCCTAGCGGGAGGACCGGGGGAGACCCAGTACTTC
few,TRBV2,TRBJ2-3,-,CASVGTVSTDTQYF,TGTGCCAGCGTTGGGACCGTTAGCACAGATACGCAGTATTTT
-,TRBV4-3,TRBJ2-1,TRBD2,CASSPEASGSSEQFF,TGCGCCAGCAGCCCGGAGGCTAGCGGGAGTAGTGAGCAGTTCTTC
few,TRBV6-6,TRBJ1-1,-,CASKAAMNTEAFF,TGTGCCAGCAAGGCGGCAATGAACACTGAAGCTTTCTTT
few,TRBV20-1,TRBJ1-2,TRBD1,CSARDVDRDGYTF,TGCAGTGCTAGAGATGTGGACAGGGATGGCTACACCTTC
few,TRBV15,TRBJ1-6,-,CATSRDRVAPLHF,TGTGCCACCAGCAGAGACAGGGTCGCTCCCCTCCACTTT
-,TRBV24-1,TRBJ2-1,TRBD2,CATRGVTSGFYNEQFF,TGTGCCACCAGAGGGGTTACTAGCGGGTTCTACAATGAGCAGTTCTTC
many,TRBV3-1,TRBJ2-1,-,CASSQDSQSSYNEQFF,TGTGCCAGCAGCCAAGATAGTCAGAGCTCCTACAATGAGCAGTTCTTC
few,TRBV11-2,TRBJ2-2,-,CASSSFLSFPNTGELFF,TGTGCCAGCAGTTCCTTTCTCAGTTTTCCGAACACCGGGGAGCTGTTTTTT